Sequencing of this T cell receptor (beta chain) was carried out in a study of blood T cell repertoires in COVID-19. Only in-frame clones appear in the TCRdb table, and some are missing; sequencing was by immunoSEQ multiplex PCR. This sample has 48,000 or so clones; about nine tenths occur once, and the top ten carry 2.5% to 3.5%. The CDR3 contains 14 residues. V was shortened by 5 bases and J by 6 bases, with 13 bases between the two germline ends. Germline CDR1 reads SGHVS; CDR2 reads FQNEAQ. The rearrangement uses TRBV7-8 and TRBJ1-4; D is uncertain. Sequenced input: peripheral blood. This TCR was sampled from a human donor in a cohort sampled during active COVID-19. CDR3 loop: CASSPSGLHEKLFF. The CDR3 region has the DNA TGTGCCAGCAGCCCCTCGGGATTGCATGAAAAACTGTTTTTT.